Listed below are T cell receptor beta chains from one sample, sequenced in a study of vaccination effects on CD4 cells after COVID-19. Clones were read by immunoSEQ multiplex PCR, and TCRdb kept only the in-frame ones, dropping some. The sample carries around 30,000 clones, approximately 76% recorded once. Their cognate antigens are unknown. The source material was CD4+ T cells from PBMCs cultured with HCoV-229E spike peptides, sampled after COVID-19 vaccination. The receptor set was obtained from a human donor who received a COVID-19 vaccine. Each CDR3 is given with its conserved first and last residue. The D gene is left open where the match is weak. Clone size appears in some rows only: once, few, many, or a class for an expanded clone.

D gene	clone size	V gene	J gene	CDR3 DNA	CDR3 protein
-	few	TRBV2	TRBJ2-7	TGTGCCAGCAGTGAAGGGATCTCACACGAGCAGTACTTC	CASSEGISHEQYF
-	-	TRBV4-1	TRBJ1-3	TGCGCCAGCAGCCAAGCTACAGGGATTCCTGGAAACACCATATATTTT	CASSQATGIPGNTIYF
TRBD1	once	TRBV5-1	TRBJ1-6	TGCGCCAGCAGCTTGGGGGGACAGGCACTAGCCCCTTGGAGCTCCTATAATTCACCCCTCCACTTT	CASSLGGQALAPWSSYNSPLHF
-	-	TRBV18	TRBJ2-1	TGTGCCAGCTCACCGCCGACAGGAGGAGCGGTGAGCTCCTACAATGAGCAGTTCTTC	CASSPPTGGAVSSYNEQFF
TRBD2	-	TRBV11-2	TRBJ2-1	TGTGCCAGCCATAGCTTAGCGGGGGGGCCTAGAAATGAGCAGTTCTTC	CASHSLAGGPRNEQFF
TRBD1	-	TRBV2	TRBJ1-5	TGTGCCAGTAGAGGGGACAGGCCTAATCAGCCCCAGCATTTT	CASRGDRPNQPQHF
TRBD1	-	TRBV3-1/TRBV3-2	TRBJ1-1	TGTGCCAGCAGCCCCGAAGGGACAGGCAACACTGAAGCTTTCTTT	CASSPEGTGNTEAFF
TRBD2	-	TRBV5-1	TRBJ2-1	TGCGCCAGCAGCTTGGAAGTTAGCGGGAAGGCCAACTACAATGAGCAGTTCTTC	CASSLEVSGKANYNEQFF
TRBD1	-	TRBV5-1	TRBJ1-2	TGCGCCAGCAGCTTATCAGGGGGCGATAACTATGGCTACACCTTC	CASSLSGGDNYGYTF
TRBD1	-	TRBV14	TRBJ2-5	TGTGCCAGCAGCCAGCAGGGGGCTCGAGAGACCCAGTACTTC	CASSQQGARETQYF
TRBD2	-	TRBV11-3	TRBJ2-5	TGTGCCAGCAGCTTAGATGGGCCTAGCGGGGGGCAAGAGACCCAGTACTTC	CASSLDGPSGGQETQYF
-	-	TRBV15	TRBJ1-1	TGTGCCACCAGCAGAGATGGTTCCGTGAACACTGAAGCTTTCTTT	CATSRDGSVNTEAFF
-	-	TRBV18	TRBJ2-7	TGTGCCAGCTCACCACGGCAGAACTACGAGCAGTACTTC	CASSPRQNYEQYF
TRBD2	-	TRBV5-1	TRBJ2-7	TGCGCCAGCAGCCCGACTAGCGGGAGAACCTACGAGCAGTACTTC	CASSPTSGRTYEQYF
-	few	TRBV3-1/TRBV3-2	TRBJ1-4	TGTGCCAGCGTGGGGCCTGGTGAAAAACTGTTTTTT	CASVGPGEKLFF
-	-	TRBV19	TRBJ1-3	TGTGCCACCTCAACAATGGATAGGGGCCGTACCTCTTCTGGAAACACCATATATTTT	CATSTMDRGRTSSGNTIYF
-	-	TRBV20-1	TRBJ2-1	TGCAGTGCTAGTTTGGGGGGTAGCTCCTACAATGAGCAGTTCTTC	CSASLGGSSYNEQFF
-	-	TRBV30	TRBJ2-1	TGTGCCTGGGCGACAGTTTTCTCCTACAATGAGCAGTTCTTC	CAWATVFSYNEQFF
-	few	TRBV12-3/TRBV12-4	TRBJ2-7	TGTGCCAGCAGGCCGGGACACTCCTACGAGCAGTACTTC	CASRPGHSYEQYF
-	once	TRBV3-1/TRBV3-2	TRBJ2-1	TGTGCCAGCAGCTCATCGTCACTAGCCCCCTACAATGAGCAGTTCTTC	CASSSSSLAPYNEQFF
TRBD1	-	TRBV7-2	TRBJ2-7	TGTGCCAGCAGCCCAGGACAGGGTGGATACGAGCAGTACTTC	CASSPGQGGYEQYF
TRBD1	-	TRBV18	TRBJ1-5	TGTGCCAGCTCACCGGGACAGGGACCAAATCAGCCCCAGCATTTT	CASSPGQGPNQPQHF
-	-	TRBV18	TRBJ2-7	TGTGCCAGCTCACCAACCGGGACTTCGGGTTACGAGCAGTACTTC	CASSPTGTSGYEQYF
-	-	TRBV12-3/TRBV12-4	TRBJ2-5	TGTGCCAGCAGTTATCGAGAGACCCAGTACTTC	CASSYRETQYF
-	-	TRBV25-1	TRBJ2-2	TGTGCCAGCAGTGACTACACAGCGGACGGGGAGCTGTTTTTT	CASSDYTADGELFF
-	-	TRBV18	TRBJ2-2	TGTGCCAGCTCACCCCTAGTCACCGGGGAGCTGTTTTTT	CASSPLVTGELFF
TRBD1	-	TRBV5-1	TRBJ1-6	TGCGCCAGCAGCTTGGCTCGGACAGGCCGCTCACCCCTCCACTTT	CASSLARTGRSPLHF
-	-	TRBV11-2	TRBJ1-1	TGTGCCAGCACCTCGGGAAGCTGGGGGACTGAAGCTTTCTTT	CASTSGSWGTEAFF
TRBD1	few	TRBV18	TRBJ1-1	TGTGCCAGCTCACCACAGCAGGGACAGGGCGGCCCTGAAGCTTTCTTT	CASSPQQGQGGPEAFF
-	-	TRBV6-5	TRBJ2-7	TGTGCCAGCAGTCAAACAAGAGGGTACGAGCAGTACTTC	CASSQTRGYEQYF
-	-	TRBV6-5	TRBJ1-1	TGTGCCAGCCAGTTAACATGGGCGACTGAAGCTTTCTTT	CASQLTWATEAFF
-	-	TRBV27	TRBJ2-6	TGTGCCACTTCCTCTGGGGCCAACGTCCTGACTTTC	CATSSGANVLTF
-	-	TRBV3-1/TRBV3-2	TRBJ1-5	TGTGCCAGCAGCCAACGGGGAGGCCAAGGTCAGCCCCAGCATTTT	CASSQRGGQGQPQHF
-	-	TRBV29-1	TRBJ1-2	TGCAGCGTTGGATGGGCAGCTAACTATGGCTACACCTTC	CSVGWAANYGYTF